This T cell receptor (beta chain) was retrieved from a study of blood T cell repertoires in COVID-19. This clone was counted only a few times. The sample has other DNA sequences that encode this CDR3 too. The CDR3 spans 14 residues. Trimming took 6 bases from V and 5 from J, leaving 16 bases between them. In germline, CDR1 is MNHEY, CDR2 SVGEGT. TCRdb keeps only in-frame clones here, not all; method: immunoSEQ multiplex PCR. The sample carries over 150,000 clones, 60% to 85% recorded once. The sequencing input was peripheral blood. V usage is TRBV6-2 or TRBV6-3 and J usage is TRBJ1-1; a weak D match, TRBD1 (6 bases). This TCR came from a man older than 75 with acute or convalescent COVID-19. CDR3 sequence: CASSLTGTGTEAFF. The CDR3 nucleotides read TGTGCCAGCAGCCTCACAGGGACCGGGACTGAAGCTTTCTTT.